The 22 T cell receptor beta chains given below trace back to one sample, sequenced in a study of blood T cells in healthy people across ages. The second PCR ran roughly 6 to 11 cycles with a sample-barcoded 5' primer and J-beta primers. TCRdb re-derived calls from the 5' RACE reads in MiXCR, one entry per CDR3 protein. The table shows hundreds of thousands of distinct CDR3 sequences, with roughly 44% occurring only once. The specimen was blood. Every receptor here comes from a man between 60 and 75 years old in good health.

This chain uses TRBV7-9 with TRBJ2-1; D might be TRBD2 (6 bases). The J call could be wrong; TRBJ2-7 is a better fit for the DNA end. Germline V CDR1 and CDR2: SEHNR, FQNEAQ (reference sequence). This CDR3 comprises 19 residues. For the CDR3, the DNA is TGTGCCAGCAGCTTAGGACCCCGGGATAGCGGCCTTTCCTACAATGAGCAGTACTTC. Its protein is CASSLGPRDSGLSYNEQYF.

This clonotype was recorded many times. The chain joins TRBV29-1 to TRBJ2-1; D not certain. The CDR3 runs to 16 residues. Germline V gene sequence: CDR1 SQVTM, CDR2 ANQGSEA. The V and J ends lost 3 bases and 0 bases respectively, with 15 bases between them. The CDR3 region has the DNA TGCAGCGTTGATCCCGCGGACGCGAGCTCCTACAATGAGCAGTTCTTC. It is translated as CSVDPADASSYNEQFF.

With regard to this clonotype: The DNA is omitted, as the CDR3 cannot be located on it reliably, and the CDR3 follows TCRdb's listing. This rearrangement joins TRBV6-6 to TRBJ2-7; TRBD1, as called in the table, went unchecked against the DNA. In germline, CDR1 is MNHNY, CDR2 SVGAGI (reference sequence). Counting both end residues, the CDR3 totals 16 amino acids. This CDR3 is CAISLSLDRGPYEQYF.

The V call is TRBV4-3, the J call TRBJ1-2; D ambiguous. Trimming shortened V by 1 base and J by 0 bases, and 9 bases separated the two germline ends. CDR1 is LGHNA, CDR2 YSLEER, per germline. This CDR3 has 15 residues. The DNA for the CDR3 is TGCGCCAGCAGCCAAGGGACCGGACCTAACTATGGCTACACCTTC. Translating gives CASSQGTGPNYGYTF.

The J gene is TRBJ2-1, the V gene TRBV14, with 11 bases lining up with TRBD1. With V trimmed by 4 bases and J by 4 bases, 6 bases remained unmatched. Looked up from germline, CDR1 is SGHDN and CDR2 is FVKESK. The CDR3 is 16 amino acids. CDR3 amino acids: CASSPGQGGLYNEQFF. Here the CDR3 DNA reads TGTGCCAGCAGCCCGGGACAGGGGGGACTTTACAATGAGCAGTTCTTC. The variable domain in full, completed from reference TRBV14 and TRBJ2-1, reads EAGVTQFPSHSVIEKGQTVTLRCDPISGHDNLYWYRRVMGKEIKFLLHFVKESKQDESGMPNNRFLAERTGGTYSTLKVQPAELEDSGVYFCASSPGQGGLYNEQFFGPGTRLTVL.

The chain uses TRBV6-5 and TRBJ2-1; TRBD1 agrees at 10 bases. From germline, CDR1 is MNHEY and CDR2 SVGAGI. V lost 4 bases, J lost 7 bases, and 7 bases stayed unmatched. There are 15 residues in the CDR3. DNA for the CDR3: TGTGCCAGCAGTTTCCGGGACAGGGGACGAAATGAGCAGTTCTTC. This codes for CASSFRDRGRNEQFF.

This clonotype was recorded a few times. The CDR3, as DNA: TGTGCCAGCAGCTTAAGGGGCACCACACACTCTGGGGCCAACGTCCTGACTTTC. This codes for CASSLRGTTHSGANVLTF. This chain links TRBV11-2 with TRBJ2-6, with a weak D call TRBD1 (5 bases). The CDR3 is 18 residues long. Germline lookup yields CDR1 SGHAT and CDR2 FQNNGV. Trimming cost V 2 bases and J 0 bases, with 14 bases left between them.

This clonotype was counted ten times or more. The rearrangement joins TRBV3-1 to TRBJ2-1; 8 positions match TRBD1. The germline CDR1 and CDR2 sequences are LGHDT and YNNKEL (reference sequence). This CDR3 comprises 15 residues. Trimming cost V 4 bases and J 4 bases; bases outside gene matches: 6. The CDR3 loop reads CASSPGTGRYNEQFF. In nucleotides, the CDR3 is TGTGCCAGCAGCCCCGGGACAGGTAGATACAATGAGCAGTTCTTC.

This clonotype was observed a handful of times. The chain is built from TRBV6-5 and TRBJ1-5, with unresolved D. This CDR3 has 12 residues. V was cut by 9 bases and J by 4 bases, with 10 bases left in between. The germline gives CDR1 MNHEY, CDR2 SVGAGI. The chain's CDR3 is CASHSLNQPQHF. The CDR3 nucleotides are TGTGCCAGTCACAGTTTAAATCAGCCCCAGCATTTT.

This chain joins TRBV6-4 and TRBJ2-7, with D possibly being TRBD1 or TRBD2 (5 bases each). V lost 0 bases to trimming and J lost 6 bases, with 9 bases between them. CDR3 size: 13 residues. Looked up from germline, CDR1 is MRHNA and CDR2 is SNTAGT. The CDR3 DNA sequence: TGTGCCAGCAGTGACTCGCCTGGGGGCGAGCAGTACTTC. This codes for CASSDSPGGEQYF.

This clonotype showed up many times. The V and J genes are TRBV4-3 and TRBJ2-7, with TRBD2 matching 14 bases. The V and J ends lost 1 base and 3 bases, in that order; junction bases with no gene match: 2. The germline V gene encodes CDR1 LGHNA and CDR2 YSLEER. The CDR3 totals 16 residues. CDR3 amino acids: CASSQGLAGGRYEQYF. Written as DNA, the CDR3 is TGCGCCAGCAGCCAAGGACTAGCGGGGGGGCGCTACGAGCAGTACTTC.

The chain joins TRBV28 to TRBJ2-2, with no clear D. Germline V gives CDR1 MDHEN, CDR2 SYDVKM. The CDR3 extends over 12 amino acids. The CDR3 reads CVVLGLAGELFF. In DNA, the CDR3 is TGTGTAGTCCTGGGGTTGGCCGGGGAGCTGTTTTTT.

V and J are TRBV20-1 and TRBJ1-5, with D tentatively TRBD1 (6 bases). The CDR3 has 12 residues. The V gene's germline CDR1 is DFQATT and CDR2 SNEGSKA (reference sequence). Between the trimmed V and J ends, which lost 0 bases and 11 bases, there was a span of 11 bases. CDR3 sequence: CSARDGGHAQHF. CDR3 sequence (DNA): TGCAGTGCTAGAGATGGGGGGCATGCCCAGCATTTT.

This clonotype came up a few times. The chain is built from TRBV12-3 or TRBV12-4 and TRBJ2-1; the D gene could be TRBD1 or TRBD2 (5 bases each). This CDR3 is built from 14 residues. V dropped 6 bases and J dropped 7 bases, with 16 bases sitting between them. CDR3 DNA: TGTGCCAGCAGCCGTTCACCAGAGGGGAATGAGCAGTTCTTC. Amino acid sequence: CASSRSPEGNEQFF.

This chain uses TRBV7-9 with TRBJ1-1; 7 nucleotides line up with TRBD1. Germline V CDR1 and CDR2: SEHNR, FQNEAQ (reference sequence). This CDR3 spans 15 amino acids. V trimming: 4 bases; J trimming: 0 bases; junction bases outside the gene matches: 5. The CDR3 nucleotides are TGTGCCAGCAGCTCACAGGGGCTCATGAACACTGAAGCTTTCTTT. It yields the protein CASSSQGLMNTEAFF.

This clonotype was counted once. The chain couples TRBV9 to TRBJ2-1; no firm D call. The CDR3 has 13 amino acids. In germline, CDR1 is SGDLS, CDR2 YYNGEE. V was cut by 0 bases and J by 6 bases, with 7 bases left in between. The CDR3 is CASSVGGCNEQFF. The CDR3 DNA is TGTGCCAGCAGCGTAGGGGGATGCAATGAGCAGTTCTTC.

This chain joins TRBV6-1 and TRBJ1-2; the D gene is possibly TRBD1 (5 bases). The CDR3 contains 16 residues. Germline V gene lookup returns CDR1 MNHNS and CDR2 SASEGT. Trimming shortened V by 1 base and J by 1 base, and 13 bases separated the two germline ends. The CDR3 sequence: CASSEDPGAYNYGYTF. The CDR3 DNA reads TGTGCCAGCAGTGAAGACCCCGGGGCCTATAACTATGGCTACACCTTC.

The chain links TRBV6-1 to TRBJ2-1; TRBD2 is a possible D gene (6 bases). Germline V lookup: CDR1 MNHNS, CDR2 SASEGT. CDR3 length: 17 amino acids. V was trimmed by 10 bases and J by 5 bases, leaving 27 bases between them. CDR3 residues: CATQISWGEAVNNEQFF. DNA for the CDR3: TGTGCCACACAAATCTCCTGGGGGGAGGCGGTTAACAATGAGCAGTTCTTC.

The chain recombines TRBV4-3 with TRBJ2-1; D perhaps matches TRBD1 (6 bases). Germline lookup yields CDR1 LGHNA and CDR2 YSLEER. V lost 1 base and J 10 bases, leaving 20 bases between the germline ends. The CDR3 is made up of 16 amino acids. The CDR3 protein is CASSQVYQGIGYEQFF. The DNA for the CDR3 is TGCGCCAGCAGCCAAGTATATCAGGGGATTGGTTACGAGCAGTTCTTC.

This clonotype was detected a few times. CDR3 amino acids: CASSSNRDTGLFF. DNA of the CDR3: TGTGCCAGCAGCTCAAATCGGGACACCGGGCTGTTTTTT. The gene calls are TRBV7-3 and TRBJ2-2; D may be TRBD1 (6 bases). V dropped 4 bases and J dropped 13 bases, with 16 bases sitting between them. Germline loops: CDR1 SGHTA, CDR2 FQGTGA. This CDR3 spans 13 amino acids.

This clonotype was detected only a few times. This chain uses TRBV6-6 with TRBJ2-7; TRBD1 might be the D (6 bases). The assigned J gene may be wrong: the sequence end matches TRBJ2-5 better. The CDR3 length is 15 residues. The germline gives CDR1 MNHNY, CDR2 SVGAGI (reference sequence). CDR3 amino acids: CASFLSGTSKETQYF. The CDR3 DNA reads TGTGCCAGCTTCCTCTCCGGGACATCTAAAGAGACCCAGTACTTC.

The J gene is TRBJ2-7, the V gene TRBV7-2; D tentatively fits TRBD1 or TRBD2 (5 bases each). The DNA matches TRBJ2-5 better at its end, which makes the J call doubtful. CDR3 length: 15 amino acids. CDR1 and CDR2 from the germline V gene are SGHTA and FQGNSA. CDR3 sequence: CASSDNLRGGATQYF. The CDR3 DNA reads as TGTGCCAGCAGCGACAACCTGAGGGGCGGCGCGACCCAGTACTTC.